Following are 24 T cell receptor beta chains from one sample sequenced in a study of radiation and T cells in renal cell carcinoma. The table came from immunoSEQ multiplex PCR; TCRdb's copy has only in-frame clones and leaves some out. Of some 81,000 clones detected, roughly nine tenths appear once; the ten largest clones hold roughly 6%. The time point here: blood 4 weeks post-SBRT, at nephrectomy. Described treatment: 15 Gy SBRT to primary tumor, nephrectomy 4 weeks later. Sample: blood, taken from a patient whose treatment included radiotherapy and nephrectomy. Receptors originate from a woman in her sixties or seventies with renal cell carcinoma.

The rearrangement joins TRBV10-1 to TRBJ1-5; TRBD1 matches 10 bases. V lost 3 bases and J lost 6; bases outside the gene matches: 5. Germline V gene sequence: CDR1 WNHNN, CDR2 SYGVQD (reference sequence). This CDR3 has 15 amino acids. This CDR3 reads CASSDDRGRGQPQHF. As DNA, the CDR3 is TGCGCCAGCAGTGACGACAGGGGGCGAGGTCAGCCCCAGCATTTT.

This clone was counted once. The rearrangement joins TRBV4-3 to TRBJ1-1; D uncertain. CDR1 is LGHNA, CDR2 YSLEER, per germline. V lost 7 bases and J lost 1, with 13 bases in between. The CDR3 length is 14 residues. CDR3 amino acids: CASTLGLGNTEAFF. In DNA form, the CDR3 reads TGCGCCAGCACCCTCGGCCTAGGGAACACTGAAGCTTTCTTT.

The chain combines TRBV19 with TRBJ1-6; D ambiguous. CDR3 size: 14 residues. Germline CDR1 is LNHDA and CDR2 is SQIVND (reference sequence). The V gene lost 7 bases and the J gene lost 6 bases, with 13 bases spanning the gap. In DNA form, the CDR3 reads TGTGCCAGTACCAACCAAAGGTCTAATTCACCCCTCCACTTT. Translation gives CASTNQRSNSPLHF.

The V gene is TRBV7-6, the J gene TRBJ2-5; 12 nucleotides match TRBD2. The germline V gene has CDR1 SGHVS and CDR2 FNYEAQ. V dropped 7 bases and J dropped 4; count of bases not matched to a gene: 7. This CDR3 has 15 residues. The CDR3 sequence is CASTPSGGARETQYF. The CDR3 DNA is TGTGCCAGCACCCCTAGCGGGGGGGCCCGAGAGACCCAGTACTTC. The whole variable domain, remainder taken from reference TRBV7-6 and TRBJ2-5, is GAGVSQSPRYKVTKRGQDVALRCDPISGHVSLYWYRQALGQGPEFLTYFNYEAQQDKSGLPNDRFSAERPEGSISTLTIQRTEQRDSAMYRCASTPSGGARETQYFGPGTRLLVL.

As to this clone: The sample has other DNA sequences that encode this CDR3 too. In DNA form, the CDR3 reads TGCGCCAGCAGCCCGCAGGGAAATGAGCAGTTCTTC. It specifies CASSPQGNEQFF. The V and J genes are TRBV5-1 and TRBJ2-1, with D possibly being TRBD1 (5 bases). Germline V gene lookup returns CDR1 SGHRS and CDR2 YFSETQ. The V gene lost 4 bases and the J gene lost 7 bases, with 9 bases spanning the gap. The CDR3 loop spans 12 amino acids. The whole variable domain, filled in from reference TRBV5-1 and TRBJ2-1, reads KAGVTQTPRYLIKTRGQQVTLSCSPISGHRSVSWYQQTPGQGLQFLFEYFSETQRNKGNFPGRFSGRQFSNSRSEMNVSTLELGDSALYLCASSPQGNEQFFGPGTRLTVL.

In nucleotides, the CDR3 is TGTGCCAGCAGCACCAAAGCCGGGGGTTTTGGCTACACCTTC. Translation: CASSTKAGGFGYTF. The chain is built from TRBV5-6 and TRBJ1-2; D is perhaps TRBD1 (5 bases). The V and J ends lost 4 bases and 7 bases respectively, with 17 bases between them. This CDR3 contains 14 residues. Per the germline V gene, CDR1 is SGHDT and CDR2 is YYEEEE.

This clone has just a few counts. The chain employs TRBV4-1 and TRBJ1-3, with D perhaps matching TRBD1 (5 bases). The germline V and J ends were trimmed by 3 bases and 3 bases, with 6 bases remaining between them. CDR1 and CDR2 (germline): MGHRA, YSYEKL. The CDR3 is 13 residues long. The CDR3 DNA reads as TGCGCCAGCAGCCACGGGGGTGGAAACACCATATATTTT. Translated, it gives CASSHGGGNTIYF.

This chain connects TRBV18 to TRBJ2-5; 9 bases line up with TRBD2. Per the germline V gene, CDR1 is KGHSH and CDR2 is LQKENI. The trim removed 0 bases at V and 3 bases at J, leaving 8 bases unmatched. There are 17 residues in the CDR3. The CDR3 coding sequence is TGTGCCAGCTCACCACCCCTAGCGGGGCGTCCTGAAGAGACCCAGTACTTC. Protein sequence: CASSPPLAGRPEETQYF.

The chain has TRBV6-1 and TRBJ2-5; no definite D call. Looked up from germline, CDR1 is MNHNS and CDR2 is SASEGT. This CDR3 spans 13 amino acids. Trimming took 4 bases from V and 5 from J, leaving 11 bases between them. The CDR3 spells CASSVPGAETQYF. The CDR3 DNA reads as TGTGCCAGCAGTGTTCCGGGCGCGGAGACCCAGTACTTC.

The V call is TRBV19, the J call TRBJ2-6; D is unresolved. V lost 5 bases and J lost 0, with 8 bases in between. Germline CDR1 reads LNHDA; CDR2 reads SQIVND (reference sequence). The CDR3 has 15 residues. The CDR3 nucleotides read TGTGCCAGTAGTTTGGTTCACTCTGGGGCCAACGTCCTGACTTTC. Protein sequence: CASSLVHSGANVLTF.

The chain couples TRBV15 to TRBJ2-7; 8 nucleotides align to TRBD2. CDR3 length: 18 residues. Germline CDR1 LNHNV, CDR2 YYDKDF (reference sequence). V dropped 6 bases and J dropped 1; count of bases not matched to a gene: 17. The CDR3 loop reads CATRDENPRGDPSYEQYF. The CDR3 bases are TGTGCCACCAGGGATGAAAACCCGCGGGGGGACCCTTCCTACGAGCAGTACTTC.

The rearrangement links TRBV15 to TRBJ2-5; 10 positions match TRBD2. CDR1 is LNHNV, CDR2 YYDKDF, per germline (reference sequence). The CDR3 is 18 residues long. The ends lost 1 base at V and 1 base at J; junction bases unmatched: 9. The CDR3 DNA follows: TGTGCCACCAGCAGAGGGGCTAGCGGGGGCAGGGCCCAAGAGACCCAGTACTTC. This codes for CATSRGASGGRAQETQYF.

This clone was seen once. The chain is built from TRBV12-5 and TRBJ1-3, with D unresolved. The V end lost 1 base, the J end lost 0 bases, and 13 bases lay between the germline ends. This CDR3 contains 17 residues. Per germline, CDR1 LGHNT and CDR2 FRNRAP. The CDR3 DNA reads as TGTGCTAGTGGTTTGGCCAACGTAGTGCACTCTGGAAACACCATATATTTT. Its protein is CASGLANVVHSGNTIYF. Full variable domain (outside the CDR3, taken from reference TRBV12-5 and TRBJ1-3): DARVTQTPRHKVTEMGQEVTMRCQPILGHNTVFWYRQTMMQGLELLAYFRNRAPLDDSGMPKDRFSAEMPDATLATLKIQPSEPRDSAVYFCASGLANVVHSGNTIYFGEGSWLTVV.

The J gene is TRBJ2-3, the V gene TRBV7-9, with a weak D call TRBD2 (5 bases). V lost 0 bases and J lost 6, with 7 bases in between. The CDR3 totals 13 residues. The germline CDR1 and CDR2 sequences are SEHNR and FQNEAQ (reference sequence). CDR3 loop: CASSLALEDTQYF. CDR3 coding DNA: TGTGCCAGCAGCTTAGCACTAGAGGATACGCAGTATTTT.

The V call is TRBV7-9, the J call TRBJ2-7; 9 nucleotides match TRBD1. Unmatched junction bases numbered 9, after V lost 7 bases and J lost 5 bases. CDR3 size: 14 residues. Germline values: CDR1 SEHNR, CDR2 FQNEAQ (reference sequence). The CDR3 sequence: CASTPGDRVNEQYF. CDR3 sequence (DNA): TGTGCCAGCACCCCAGGGGACAGGGTAAACGAGCAGTACTTC.

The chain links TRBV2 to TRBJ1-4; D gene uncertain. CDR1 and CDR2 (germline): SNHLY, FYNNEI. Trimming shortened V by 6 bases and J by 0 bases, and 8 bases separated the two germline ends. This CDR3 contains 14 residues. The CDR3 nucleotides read TGTGCCAGCAGAGGACCCGCAACTAATGAAAAACTGTTTTTT. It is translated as CASRGPATNEKLFF. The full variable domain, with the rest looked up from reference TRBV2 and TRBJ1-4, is EPEVTQTPSHQVTQMGQEVILRCVPISNHLYFYWYRQILGQKVEFLVSFYNNEISEKSEIFDDQFSVERPDGSNFTLKIRSTKLEDSAMYFCASRGPATNEKLFFGSGTQLSVL.

The DNA for the CDR3 is TGTGCCAGCAGCCAGAGGGACCGCGGGGCCGAGCAGTACTTC. Translating gives CASSQRDRGAEQYF. The chain uses TRBV7-2 and TRBJ2-5; possibly TRBD2 for D (6 bases). The last part of the DNA fits TRBJ2-7 better; the J call may be wrong. CDR3 length equals 14 residues. In germline, CDR1 is SGHTA, CDR2 FQGNSA.

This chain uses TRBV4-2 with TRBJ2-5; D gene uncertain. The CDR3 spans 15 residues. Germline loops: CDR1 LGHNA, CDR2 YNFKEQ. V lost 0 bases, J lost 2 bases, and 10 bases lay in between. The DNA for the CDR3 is TGTGCCAGCAGCCAAGATGGGCAGGAACAAGAGACCCAGTACTTC. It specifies CASSQDGQEQETQYF.

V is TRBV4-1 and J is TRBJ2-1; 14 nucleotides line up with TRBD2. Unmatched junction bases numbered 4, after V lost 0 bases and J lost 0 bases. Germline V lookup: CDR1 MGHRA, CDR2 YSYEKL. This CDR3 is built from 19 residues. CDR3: CASSQERTSGGSSYNEQFF. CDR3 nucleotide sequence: TGCGCCAGCAGCCAAGAACGGACTAGCGGGGGGAGCTCCTACAATGAGCAGTTCTTC.

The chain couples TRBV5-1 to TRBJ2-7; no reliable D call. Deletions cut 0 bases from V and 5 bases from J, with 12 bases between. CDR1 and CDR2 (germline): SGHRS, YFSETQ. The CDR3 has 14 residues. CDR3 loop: CASSLEVSSHEQYF. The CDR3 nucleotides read TGCGCCAGCAGCTTGGAGGTAAGCAGCCACGAGCAGTACTTC.

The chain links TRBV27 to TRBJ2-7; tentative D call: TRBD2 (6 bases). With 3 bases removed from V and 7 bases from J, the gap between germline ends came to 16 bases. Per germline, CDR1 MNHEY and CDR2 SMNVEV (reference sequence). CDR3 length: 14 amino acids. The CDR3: CASSLIGPREEQYF. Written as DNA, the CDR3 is TGTGCCAGCAGTTTGATAGGACCCCGGGAGGAGCAGTACTTC.

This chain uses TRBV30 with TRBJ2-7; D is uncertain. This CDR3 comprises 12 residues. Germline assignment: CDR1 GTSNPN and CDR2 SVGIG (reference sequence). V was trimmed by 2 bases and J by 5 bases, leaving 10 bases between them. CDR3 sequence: CAWSRHRDEQYF. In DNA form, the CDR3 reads TGTGCCTGGAGTCGACATCGCGACGAGCAGTACTTC.

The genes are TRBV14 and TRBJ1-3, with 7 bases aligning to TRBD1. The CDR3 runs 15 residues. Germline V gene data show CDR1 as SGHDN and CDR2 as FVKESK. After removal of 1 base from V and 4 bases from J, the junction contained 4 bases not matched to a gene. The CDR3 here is CASSQVLGGGNTIYF. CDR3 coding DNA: TGTGCCAGCAGCCAAGTCCTAGGGGGCGGAAACACCATATATTTT.

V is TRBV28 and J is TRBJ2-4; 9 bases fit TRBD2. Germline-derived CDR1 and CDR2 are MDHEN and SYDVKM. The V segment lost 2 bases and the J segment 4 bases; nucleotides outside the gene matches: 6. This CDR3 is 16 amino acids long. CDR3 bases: TGTGCCAGCAGTTTAGCGGGGGGGCCAGTAAAAAACATTCAGTACTTC. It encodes CASSLAGGPVKNIQYF.